The 31 T cell receptor beta chains below all came from one sample that was sequenced in a study of blood T cell repertoires in COVID-19. The method was immunoSEQ multiplex PCR; TCRdb's version includes in-frame clones alone and lacks a portion of them. The repertoire consists of around 300,000 clones, with approximately 90% occurring once and the leading ten covering less than 3%. The specimen sequenced was peripheral blood. The origin of the receptors is a woman between 25 and 40 years old with active or convalescent COVID-19.

The chain is built from TRBV19 and TRBJ1-1, with TRBD1 matching over 8 bases. The germline V gene encodes CDR1 LNHDA and CDR2 SQIVND (reference sequence). This CDR3 comprises 15 residues. Trimming at V came to 3 bases and at J to 7 bases, leaving 10 bases not matched to a gene. The CDR3: CASSMDPRGRSEAFF. The DNA of the CDR3 is TGTGCCAGTAGTATGGACCCCAGGGGGCGGAGTGAAGCTTTCTTT.

The chain combines TRBV29-1 with TRBJ2-1; 10 bases are a match to TRBD2. Losses at the gene ends were 8 bases for V and 6 bases for J; bases not matched to a gene: 25. The germline gives CDR1 SQVTM, CDR2 ANQGSEA. The CDR3 runs 19 residues. The CDR3 spells CSPRETSGLIPSAPNEQFF. The DNA for the CDR3 is TGCAGCCCCAGAGAGACTAGCGGGCTTATCCCCAGCGCTCCCAATGAGCAGTTCTTC.

Regarding this clone: At one end, the junction sequence differs from germline, possibly due to a read error. The chain is built from TRBV7-7 and TRBJ2-1; D unresolved. There are 13 residues in the CDR3. Germline V gene sequence: CDR1 SSHAT, CDR2 FNYEAQ (reference sequence). The CDR3: CASSSSSYNEQFF. DNA for the CDR3: TGTGCTAGCAGCTCCAGCTCCTACAATGAGCAGTTCTTC.

This clone was seen a few times. The chain combines TRBV2 with TRBJ2-7; 14 bases are a match to TRBD2. V lost 6 bases and J lost 3; bases outside the gene matches: 4. The CDR3 spans 15 residues. The germline CDR1 and CDR2 sequences are SNHLY and FYNNEI. The CDR3 is CASRRTSGGYYEQYF. In nucleotides, the CDR3 is TGTGCCAGCAGGCGGACTAGCGGGGGGTACTACGAGCAGTACTTC.

The CDR3 sequence is CASSPSGGLNTEAFF. The CDR3 coding sequence is TGCGCCAGCAGCCCAAGCGGGGGTTTGAACACTGAAGCTTTCTTT. The V gene is TRBV4-1, the J gene TRBJ1-1; perhaps TRBD1 as D (5 bases). The V gene's germline CDR1 is MGHRA and CDR2 YSYEKL. This CDR3 region has 15 residues. Trimming shortened V by 4 bases and J by 0 bases, and 12 bases separated the two germline ends.

V usage is TRBV3-1 (or the pseudogene TRBV3-2) and J usage is TRBJ1-3; 8 nucleotides line up with TRBD1. The CDR3 is made up of 13 amino acids. Germline trimming cut 7 bases from V and 5 bases from J; bases unmatched to any gene: 4. Germline CDR1 is LGHDT and CDR2 is YNNKEL (reference sequence). CDR3 loop: CASTRTGRNTIYF. The CDR3 DNA reads TGTGCCAGCACCCGGACAGGGAGAAACACCATATATTTT.

This rearrangement joins TRBV9 to TRBJ2-7; maybe TRBD1 (6 bases). The V gene's germline CDR1 is SGDLS and CDR2 YYNGEE. Trimming took off 0 bases at V and 2 bases at J, with 15 bases between the two ends. The CDR3 is made up of 16 amino acids. The CDR3 loop reads CASSVGMGAPTYEQYF. The DNA for the CDR3 is TGTGCCAGCAGCGTAGGAATGGGGGCCCCTACCTACGAGCAGTACTTC.

The chain combines TRBV7-2 with TRBJ2-2; 10 bases align to TRBD2. Germline CDR1 is SGHTA and CDR2 is FQGNSA. Unmatched junction bases numbered 7, after V lost 4 bases and J lost 5 bases. CDR3 length: 16 residues. The CDR3 protein is CASSSTSGVPTGELFF. CDR3 nucleotides: TGTGCCAGCAGCTCCACTAGCGGGGTACCTACCGGGGAGCTGTTTTTT.

This sequence joins TRBV7-9 and TRBJ1-1, with a tentative D call TRBD1 (5 bases). CDR1 and CDR2 from the germline V gene are SEHNR and FQNEAQ (reference sequence). With 8 bases removed from V and 0 bases from J, the gap between germline ends came to 10 bases. The CDR3 is made up of 13 amino acids. This CDR3 is CASWGVMNTEAFF. CDR3 bases: TGTGCCAGCTGGGGGGTTATGAACACTGAAGCTTTCTTT.

V usage is TRBV6-2 or TRBV6-3 and J usage is TRBJ1-2; 11 nucleotides agree with TRBD1. Germline CDR1 MNHEY, CDR2 SVGEGT. CDR3 length: 14 residues. The V and J ends lost 5 bases and 5 bases, in that order; junction bases with no gene match: 4. CDR3 in amino acids: CASSQDRGLYGYTF. The CDR3 DNA sequence: TGTGCCAGCAGTCAGGACAGGGGGCTGTATGGCTACACCTTC.

Points on this clone: This CDR3 is also generated by other DNA sequences in the sample. The CDR3 coding sequence is TGCAGCGTTGGCGACAGGGGCTATGGCTACACCTTC. Translated, it gives CSVGDRGYGYTF. The chain combines TRBV29-1 with TRBJ1-2; 8 bases agree with TRBD1. Trimming at V came to 4 bases and at J to 4 bases, leaving 2 bases not matched to a gene. Germline CDR1 reads SQVTM; CDR2 reads ANQGSEA. This CDR3 has 12 amino acids.

The CDR3 reads CASSGVRVRDTDTQYF. The CDR3 DNA reads TGCGCCAGCAGCGGAGTGAGGGTTCGGGACACAGATACGCAGTATTTT. This chain joins TRBV5-1 and TRBJ2-3, with D perhaps TRBD2 (5 bases). CDR1 is SGHRS and CDR2 is YFSETQ in the germline V gene. The CDR3 has 16 residues. V was trimmed by 4 bases and J by 2 bases, leaving 17 bases between them. Full variable domain (outside the CDR3, taken from reference TRBV5-1 and TRBJ2-3): KAGVTQTPRYLIKTRGQQVTLSCSPISGHRSVSWYQQTPGQGLQFLFEYFSETQRNKGNFPGRFSGRQFSNSRSEMNVSTLELGDSALYLCASSGVRVRDTDTQYFGPGTRLTVL.

This chain links TRBV10-3 with TRBJ2-7; 9 positions agree with TRBD1. The CDR3 length is 13 residues. The junction had 4 bases not matched to a gene; V was cut back by 4 bases and J by 6 bases. The germline gives CDR1 ENHRY, CDR2 SYGVKD. CDR3 bases: TGTGCCATCAGTGTGGGACAGGGCTTCGAGCAGTACTTC. Translated, it gives CAISVGQGFEQYF.

The V and J genes are TRBV7-3 and TRBJ2-3; 9 bases are a match to TRBD2. The germline gives CDR1 SGHTA, CDR2 FQGTGA. The CDR3 loop spans 15 amino acids. V lost 6 bases, J lost 2 bases, and 6 bases stayed unmatched. The CDR3 region has the DNA TGTGCCAGCAGTAGGGCTAGCGGGACCACAGATACGCAGTATTTT. It encodes CASSRASGTTDTQYF.

The chain is built from TRBV10-3 and TRBJ1-1, with 8 bases matching TRBD1. The CDR3 contains 14 residues. Unmatched junction bases numbered 2, after V lost 4 bases and J lost 1 base. Germline assignment: CDR1 ENHRY and CDR2 SYGVKD. This CDR3 is CAISVDRGNTEAFF. The CDR3 region has the DNA TGTGCCATCAGTGTAGACAGGGGGAACACTGAAGCTTTCTTT.

The chain is built from TRBV30 and TRBJ1-2; the D gene is possibly TRBD1 (5 bases). This CDR3 has 11 residues. V lost 7 bases and J 4 bases, leaving 10 bases between the germline ends. Germline V gives CDR1 GTSNPN, CDR2 SVGIG (reference sequence). The CDR3 is CAFGRVYGYTF. CDR3 nucleotide sequence: TGTGCCTTTGGCAGGGTCTATGGCTACACCTTC. Full variable domain (rest looked up from reference TRBV30 and TRBJ1-2): SQTIHQWPATLVQPVGSPLSLECTVEGTSNPNLYWYRQAAGRGLQLLFYSVGIGQISSEVPQNLSASRPQDRQFILSSKKLLLSDSGFYLCAFGRVYGYTFGSGTRLTVV.

The chain recombines TRBV19 with TRBJ1-3; 7 nucleotides align to TRBD1. The junction had 14 bases not matched to a gene; V was cut back by 0 bases and J by 0 bases. CDR1 is LNHDA, CDR2 SQIVND, per germline (reference sequence). This CDR3 has 20 residues. The CDR3 reads CASSIDHGDSYRPSGNTIYF. In DNA, the CDR3 is TGTGCCAGTAGTATAGATCATGGGGACAGCTACCGCCCCTCTGGAAACACCATATATTTT.

The chain links TRBV15 to TRBJ2-5; TRBD1 matches 7 bases. V was clipped by 2 bases and J by 3 bases; unmatched bases: 6. This CDR3 has 15 amino acids. In germline, CDR1 is LNHNV, CDR2 YYDKDF (reference sequence). The CDR3 sequence: CATSRSTGVEETQYF. The CDR3 DNA reads as TGTGCCACCAGCAGATCTACAGGGGTCGAAGAGACCCAGTACTTC.

The chain couples TRBV4-2 to TRBJ2-3, with a possible D match to TRBD1 (6 bases). Trimming stripped 1 base from V and 6 bases from J, with 8 bases between. CDR1 and CDR2 from the germline V gene are LGHNA and YNFKEQ. The CDR3 runs 13 residues. DNA for the CDR3: TGTGCCAGCAGCCAAGGGGGGCCGGATACGCAGTATTTT. The encoded protein is CASSQGGPDTQYF.

The V call is TRBV30, the J call TRBJ1-1; D remains ambiguous. The germline gives CDR1 GTSNPN, CDR2 SVGIG (reference sequence). V lost 0 bases and J 0 bases, leaving 11 bases between the germline ends. The CDR3 loop spans 15 amino acids. CDR3 in amino acids: CAWSVQLLMNTEAFF. The CDR3 nucleotides are TGTGCCTGGAGTGTACAGTTACTTATGAACACTGAAGCTTTCTTT.

With regard to this clone: The sample carries other DNA sequences with the same CDR3. V gene TRBV12-3 or TRBV12-4 combines with J gene TRBJ1-5, with D perhaps TRBD1 (5 bases). The V and J ends lost 6 bases and 2 bases respectively, with 8 bases between them. CDR3 size: 13 residues. CDR3 nucleotides: TGTGCCAGCAGGGGGGGAGGCAATCAGCCCCAGCATTTT. As protein: CASRGGGNQPQHF.

This chain uses TRBV5-5 with TRBJ2-1, with a tentative D call TRBD1 (5 bases). Germline V gives CDR1 SGHKS, CDR2 YYEKEE (reference sequence). CDR3 length: 13 residues. Between the trimmed V and J ends, which lost 1 base and 5 bases, there was a span of 7 bases. The CDR3 spells CASSLTGHNEQFF. The DNA of the CDR3 is TGTGCCAGCAGCTTGACAGGCCACAATGAGCAGTTCTTC. Full variable domain (rest looked up from reference TRBV5-5 and TRBJ2-1): DAGVTQSPTHLIKTRGQQVTLRCSPISGHKSVSWYQQVLGQGPQFIFQYYEKEERGRGNFPDRFSARQFPNYSSELNVNALLLGDSALYLCASSLTGHNEQFFGPGTRLTVL.

This clone was counted only a few times. The CDR3: CASSQMRETQYF. In DNA form, the CDR3 reads TGTGCCAGCAGCCAAATGAGGGAGACCCAGTACTTC. The chain combines TRBV12-3 or TRBV12-4 with TRBJ2-5, with D unclear. This CDR3 spans 12 amino acids. The V end lost 6 bases, the J end lost 5 bases, and 10 bases lay between the germline ends.

V usage is TRBV2 and J usage is TRBJ2-4; D call uncertain. V was shortened by 3 bases and J by 8 bases, with 11 bases between the two germline ends. Per the germline V gene, CDR1 is SNHLY and CDR2 is FYNNEI. The CDR3 extends over 13 amino acids. CDR3 residues: CASSDGIADIQYF. The CDR3 nucleotides read TGTGCCAGCAGTGACGGTATCGCGGACATTCAGTACTTC.

This chain uses TRBV27 with TRBJ2-2; D is perhaps TRBD1 (5 bases). Germline assignment: CDR1 MNHEY and CDR2 SMNVEV (reference sequence). The CDR3 spans 14 residues. V lost 2 bases, J lost 6 bases, and 10 bases lay in between. The CDR3 sequence is CASSLNGAAGELFF. In nucleotides, the CDR3 is TGTGCCAGCAGTTTAAATGGGGCGGCCGGGGAGCTGTTTTTT.

The chain employs TRBV3-1 (or the pseudogene TRBV3-2) and TRBJ2-5; 9 bases match TRBD1. The J segment lost 3 bases and the V segment lost 4 bases, leaving 3 bases of the junction unmatched. The CDR3 is 14 amino acids. Germline-derived CDR1 and CDR2 are LGHDT and YNNKEL (reference sequence). The CDR3 bases are TGTGCCAGCAGCCTTGGGACAGGGAAAGAGACCCAGTACTTC. Its translation: CASSLGTGKETQYF.

The gene calls are TRBV29-1 and TRBJ2-3; TRBD2 aligns across 10 bases. Germline loops: CDR1 SQVTM, CDR2 ANQGSEA. The CDR3 has 15 residues. The V and J ends lost 6 bases and 4 bases, in that order; junction bases with no gene match: 10. Written as DNA, the CDR3 is TGCAGCGTCAGTTCCCTAGCGGGGGTCGCAGATACGCAGTATTTT. It encodes CSVSSLAGVADTQYF.

This clone was picked up one time. The CDR3 coding sequence is TGTGCCAGCAGCCCTTCCCGATCCAAGCGGGGGGGCACAGATACGCAGTATTTT. It is translated as CASSPSRSKRGGTDTQYF. The chain joins TRBV11-2 to TRBJ2-3; 9 bases line up with TRBD2. V was pared by 5 bases and J by 1 base, with 13 bases of the junction left unmatched. CDR1 SGHAT and CDR2 FQNNGV come from the germline V gene. There are 18 residues in the CDR3.

The gene calls are TRBV20-1 and TRBJ1-5; D not resolved. V dropped 6 bases and J dropped 8 bases, with 8 bases sitting between them. Germline loops: CDR1 DFQATT, CDR2 SNEGSKA (reference sequence). This CDR3 is 10 amino acids long. CDR3 sequence: CSASPEPQHF. The CDR3 DNA follows: TGCAGTGCCTCGCCGGAGCCCCAGCATTTT.

The CDR3 is CASSPSDRVSQPQHF. CDR3 bases: TGTGCCAGTAGTCCCTCCGACAGGGTAAGTCAGCCCCAGCATTTT. The rearrangement joins TRBV19 to TRBJ1-5, with TRBD1 matching 7 bases. J was trimmed by 6 bases and V by 5 bases; bases with no gene match: 10. CDR3 length equals 15 residues. CDR1 and CDR2 from the germline V gene are LNHDA and SQIVND (reference sequence).

The V gene is TRBV18, the J gene TRBJ2-5; no clear D gene. The CDR3 is made up of 13 amino acids. V shed 1 base and J shed 2 bases, with 5 bases lying between them. Germline CDR1 is KGHSH and CDR2 is LQKENI. The CDR3 bases are TGTGCCAGCTCACCACGAACACAAGAGACCCAGTACTTC. Encoded protein: CASSPRTQETQYF. Full variable domain (remainder filled in from reference TRBV18 and TRBJ2-5): NAGVMQNPRHLVRRRGQEARLRCSPMKGHSHVYWYRQLPEEGLKFMVYLQKENIIDESGMPKERFSAEFPKEGPSILRIQQVVRGDSAAYFCASSPRTQETQYFGPGTRLLVL.